The 25 T cell receptor beta chains below were found in one sample sequenced in a study of blood T cell repertoires in COVID-19 (dated by TCRdb to 2020 to 2021). Library preparation employed the immunoSEQ multiplex PCR assay. TCRdb holds this immuneACCESS table with in-frame rearrangements only. Some clones are missing; in checked studies, unresolved V genes explain under half, and the rest has no known cause. The sample table shows roughly 58,000 clones, and approximately 84% are seen once. Around a sixth of the sample comes from the top ten. Sequenced: peripheral blood. The receptors were sampled from a man between 65 and 85 years old with active COVID-19.

V gene TRBV7-2 combines with J gene TRBJ2-7; the match to TRBD1 covers 7 bases. The junction had 7 bases not matched to a gene; V was cut back by 5 bases and J by 0 bases. CDR1 and CDR2 from the germline V gene are SGHTA and FQGNSA. This CDR3 is 15 amino acids long. The CDR3, as DNA: TGTGCCAGCAGCGAGTCCAGGGGGAGCTCCTACGAGCAGTACTTC. Translating gives CASSESRGSSYEQYF.

V gene TRBV7-8 combines with J gene TRBJ2-5; TRBD1 matches at 8 bases. Germline V CDR1 and CDR2: SGHVS, FQNEAQ. Trimming cost V 7 bases and J 3 bases; bases outside gene matches: 13. The CDR3 spans 16 residues. The CDR3 protein is CASTQRAQGGEETQYF. CDR3 sequence (DNA): TGTGCCAGCACCCAAAGGGCACAGGGGGGTGAAGAGACCCAGTACTTC.

J is TRBJ2-2 and V is TRBV7-2; 8 positions match TRBD2. V lost 3 bases to trimming and J lost 5 bases; unmatched junction nucleotides: 8. This CDR3 is built from 16 residues. Per the germline V gene, CDR1 is SGHTA and CDR2 is FQGNSA. The chain's CDR3 is CASSFGTSRGTGELFF. The CDR3, as DNA: TGTGCCAGCAGCTTTGGGACTAGTAGGGGAACCGGGGAGCTGTTTTTT.

The chain's CDR3 is CASSYSRTGGFGELFF. The CDR3 DNA sequence: TGTGCCAGCAGTTACTCGAGAACAGGGGGTTTCGGGGAGCTGTTTTTT. This chain connects TRBV6-5 to TRBJ2-2; 8 bases map to TRBD1. The CDR3 sequence is 16 residues long. Germline V gene sequence: CDR1 MNHEY, CDR2 SVGAGI. V was pared by 0 bases and J by 7 bases, with 7 bases of the junction left unmatched.

V and J are TRBV7-2 and TRBJ2-7; 10 nucleotides match TRBD1. The V segment lost 5 bases and the J segment 3 bases; nucleotides outside the gene matches: 4. Germline V CDR1 and CDR2: SGHTA, FQGNSA. CDR3 length: 14 amino acids. CDR3: CASSRDRGNYEQYF. The CDR3 DNA follows: TGTGCCAGCAGCCGGGACAGGGGCAACTACGAGCAGTACTTC.

This chain uses TRBV28 with TRBJ1-2, with D possibly being TRBD1 (6 bases). The CDR3 is 15 residues long. V dropped 5 bases and J dropped 8 bases, with 21 bases sitting between them. In germline, CDR1 is MDHEN, CDR2 SYDVKM. The CDR3 sequence: CASSTTGTIDKGYTF. The CDR3 DNA reads TGTGCCAGCAGTACCACAGGGACGATCGACAAAGGCTACACCTTC.

The V and J genes are TRBV11-2 and TRBJ1-1; 7 nucleotides align to TRBD1. Germline V gene sequence: CDR1 SGHAT, CDR2 FQNNGV. V gave up 8 bases and J gave up 5 bases; unmatched junction bases: 8. The CDR3 consists of 13 residues. The CDR3 nucleotides read TGTGCCAGCGGACCGACAGGGCGGACTGAAGCTTTCTTT. As protein: CASGPTGRTEAFF.

The chain is built from TRBV5-1 and TRBJ2-2, with unresolved D. Trimming removed 5 bases at V and 5 bases at J, with 13 bases between. Germline loops: CDR1 SGHRS, CDR2 YFSETQ. The CDR3 is 14 residues long. Here the CDR3 DNA reads TGCGCCAGCAGACTAAACCCAGATACCGGGGAGCTGTTTTTT. Translated, it gives CASRLNPDTGELFF.

The chain has TRBV19 and TRBJ1-2; TRBD1 matches 9 bases. With 5 bases clipped from V and 4 bases from J, the junction kept 11 bases outside the gene matches. The CDR3 extends over 16 amino acids. Germline CDR1 LNHDA, CDR2 SQIVND (reference sequence). CDR3 bases: TGTGCCAGTAGTGCCTCCGGGACAGGGAGAACCTATGGCTACACCTTC. It codes for CASSASGTGRTYGYTF.

This clone appeared a few times. The chain carries TRBV7-2 and TRBJ2-1; 8 positions match TRBD2. The germline V gene has CDR1 SGHTA and CDR2 FQGNSA. The junction had 9 bases not matched to a gene; V was cut back by 7 bases and J by 4 bases. This CDR3 is built from 15 residues. The chain's CDR3 is CASTALAERYNEQFF. CDR3 DNA: TGTGCCAGCACGGCACTAGCGGAGAGATACAATGAGCAGTTCTTC.

This chain connects TRBV12-3 or TRBV12-4 to TRBJ1-2, with 7 bases that match TRBD1. With 6 bases clipped from V and 4 bases from J, the junction kept 5 bases outside the gene matches. There are 13 residues in the CDR3. The CDR3 loop reads CASSKGGGYGYTF. CDR3 coding DNA: TGTGCCAGCAGCAAAGGGGGCGGCTATGGCTACACCTTC.

This clone has only a few counts. The CDR3 spells CASSRGERLNEQFF. CDR3 coding DNA: TGCGCCAGCAGCCGGGGGGAAAGGCTCAATGAGCAGTTCTTC. The V gene is TRBV5-1, the J gene TRBJ2-1; 7 bases line up with TRBD2. Germline V lookup: CDR1 SGHRS, CDR2 YFSETQ. CDR3 length: 14 amino acids. Losses at the gene ends were 4 bases for V and 6 bases for J; bases not matched to a gene: 7.

V is TRBV7-3 and J is TRBJ1-1, with D possibly matching TRBD1 (6 bases). Germline assignment: CDR1 SGHTA and CDR2 FQGTGA. The CDR3 contains 15 residues. The V and J ends lost 2 bases and 1 base respectively, with 11 bases between them. CDR3 in amino acids: CASSLVGGTNTEAFF. The CDR3 coding sequence is TGTGCCAGCAGCTTAGTTGGGGGCACGAACACTGAAGCTTTCTTT. The full variable domain, in which reference TRBV7-3 and TRBJ1-1 provide the parts outside the CDR3, is GAGVSQTPSNKVTEKGKYVELRCDPISGHTALYWYRQSLGQGPEFLIYFQGTGAADDSGLPNDRFFAVRPEGSVSTLKIQRTERGDSAVYLCASSLVGGTNTEAFFGQGTRLTVV.

This clone has only one observation. The chain joins TRBV6-5 to TRBJ2-2; D is ambiguous. Germline V gene lookup returns CDR1 MNHEY and CDR2 SVGAGI. V dropped 2 bases and J dropped 9 bases, with 10 bases sitting between them. The CDR3 sequence is 13 residues long. CDR3 nucleotide sequence: TGTGCCAGCAGTTACCCAGATGTCAGGGAGCTGTTTTTT. Protein product: CASSYPDVRELFF.

CDR3 protein: CASSDSDKNIQYF. CDR3 coding DNA: TGTGCCAGCAGCGACAGTGACAAAAACATTCAGTACTTC. The chain uses TRBV9 and TRBJ2-4; no firm D call. Germline V gene data show CDR1 as SGDLS and CDR2 as YYNGEE. The V end was cut by 3 bases, the J end by 3 bases, with 7 bases between. The CDR3 covers 13 residues.

J is TRBJ1-6 and V is TRBV6-1; D uncertain. V was clipped by 1 base and J by 0 bases, with 10 bases between them. There are 17 residues in the CDR3. The germline V gene has CDR1 MNHNS and CDR2 SASEGT. CDR3 in amino acids: CASSEVVGSSYNSPLHF. In DNA form, the CDR3 reads TGTGCCAGCAGTGAAGTCGTCGGTAGCTCCTATAATTCACCCCTCCACTTT.

This chain links TRBV6-5 with TRBJ2-7; D might be TRBD1 (7 bases). This CDR3 region has 15 residues. V shed 10 bases and J shed 7 bases, with 26 bases lying between them. Germline CDR1 MNHEY, CDR2 SVGAGI. CDR3: CAIGPGGTLLGEQYF. In nucleotides, the CDR3 is TGTGCCATCGGCCCAGGGGGGACCCTTTTAGGGGAGCAGTACTTC.

The chain employs TRBV29-1 and TRBJ1-2; 9 bases agree with TRBD1. Germline V lookup: CDR1 SQVTM, CDR2 ANQGSEA. The CDR3 runs 15 residues. Losses at the gene ends were 6 bases for V and 7 bases for J; bases not matched to a gene: 15. CDR3 sequence (DNA): TGCAGCGTCGATGTGTTACAGGGGGCATACGGTGGCTACACCTTC. It encodes CSVDVLQGAYGGYTF.

This chain connects TRBV7-8 to TRBJ2-7, with 7 bases matching TRBD1. The CDR3 extends over 15 amino acids. CDR1 and CDR2 from the germline V gene are SGHVS and FQNEAQ. The V gene end was trimmed by 3 bases and the J gene end by 5 bases; junction bases not matched to a gene: 10. The CDR3 sequence is CASSLTGNTYDEQYF. In DNA, the CDR3 is TGTGCCAGCAGCTTGACAGGGAACACCTATGACGAGCAGTACTTC.

The genes are TRBV5-1 and TRBJ1-6; D perhaps matches TRBD1 (5 bases). The CDR3 runs 18 residues. Germline lookup yields CDR1 SGHRS and CDR2 YFSETQ. Trimming stripped 3 bases from V and 0 bases from J, with 16 bases between. CDR3 in DNA: TGCGCCAGCAGCTCCCCAGGGCGCGGGAGCTCCTATAATTCACCCCTCCACTTT. Residues: CASSSPGRGSSYNSPLHF.

This clone has just one count. The rearrangement joins TRBV7-7 to TRBJ2-1; possibly TRBD1 for D (5 bases). V lost 6 bases and J lost 6, with 12 bases in between. Germline CDR1 SSHAT, CDR2 FNYEAQ (reference sequence). CDR3 length equals 13 residues. The DNA of the CDR3 is TGTGCCAGCAGTCCGACAGTCGGCAATGAGCAGTTCTTC. This translates into CASSPTVGNEQFF.

This clone has only one observation. The chain is built from TRBV30 and TRBJ1-6; tentatively, D is TRBD1 (6 bases). CDR1 GTSNPN and CDR2 SVGIG come from the germline V gene (reference sequence). This CDR3 contains 16 residues. Deletions cut 0 bases from V and 5 bases from J, with 14 bases between. The CDR3 coding sequence is TGTGCCTGGAGTGTGGTTCCGGGACACGATAATTCACCCCTCCACTTT. As protein: CAWSVVPGHDNSPLHF.

This rearrangement joins TRBV28 to TRBJ1-5; the D gene is possibly TRBD1 (5 bases). CDR1 MDHEN and CDR2 SYDVKM come from the germline V gene. This CDR3 region has 17 residues. V dropped 1 base and J dropped 3 bases, with 16 bases sitting between them. CDR3 residues: CASSLSGRGNNNQPQHF. DNA of the CDR3: TGTGCCAGCAGTTTATCGGGGCGGGGAAATAACAATCAGCCCCAGCATTTT. The full variable domain, with the rest looked up from reference TRBV28 and TRBJ1-5, is DVKVTQSSRYLVKRTGEKVFLECVQDMDHENMFWYRQDPGLGLRLIYFSYDVKMKEKGDIPEGYSVSREKKERFSLILESASTNQTSMYLCASSLSGRGNNNQPQHFGDGTRLSIL.

The V and J genes are TRBV5-4 and TRBJ1-1; TRBD1 matches at 8 bases. Germline loops: CDR1 SGHNT, CDR2 YYREEE (reference sequence). V trimming: 10 bases; J trimming: 0 bases; junction bases outside the gene matches: 5. The CDR3 consists of 13 residues. The CDR3 DNA follows: TGTGCCGGCACAGGGGGACTGAACACTGAAGCTTTCTTT. Residues: CAGTGGLNTEAFF.

In DNA form, the CDR3 reads TGTGCCAGCAGTGATTCTGAACAGGGGAACTATGGCTACACCTTC. Protein: CASSDSEQGNYGYTF. V usage is TRBV2 and J usage is TRBJ1-2; TRBD1 matches at 7 bases. J was trimmed by 2 bases and V by 3 bases; bases with no gene match: 6. There are 15 residues in the CDR3. Germline CDR1 and CDR2: SNHLY and FYNNEI.